These T cell receptor beta chains were read from a single sample in a study of T cell responses to AZD1222 COVID-19 vaccine. Sequencing used immunoSEQ multiplex PCR; TCRdb keeps in-frame clones, though not all of them. This table holds approximately 160,000 clones, 90% to 95% found once. The sample here was peripheral blood, taken 28 days after the second AZD1222 dose. The receptors stem from an adult who received the AZD1222 COVID-19 vaccine. CDR3s include the opening cysteine and the closing phenylalanine or tryptophan. A D gene is named only where the DNA matches it firmly. Size is omitted from some rows. Given values are once, few, many or a class for expanded clones.

>-|TRBV4-2|-|TRBJ1-4
TGTGCCAGCTATGGGGAAAAACTGTTTTTT
CASYGEKLFF
>TRBD1|TRBV2|-|TRBJ1-4
TGTGCCAGCAGTGAACTGGGACAGGGCGGGGAAAAACTGTTTTTT
CASSELGQGGEKLFF
>-|TRBV5-1|-|TRBJ2-7
TGCGCCAGCAGCGAAACAGGGACCCACGAGCAGTACTTC
CASSETGTHEQYF
>-|TRBV29-1|-|TRBJ2-5
TGCAGCGTTGCTGGGGTGGCCGAGACCCAGTACTTC
CSVAGVAETQYF
>TRBD2|TRBV7-3|-|TRBJ2-2
TGTGCCAGCAGCAGACTAGCAGTGACGAACACCGGGGAGCTGTTTTTT
CASSRLAVTNTGELFF
>-|TRBV3-1/TRBV3-2|-|TRBJ1-5
TGTGCCAGCAGCCAAACGACAGGCAATCAGCCCCAGCATTTT
CASSQTTGNQPQHF
>-|TRBV28|-|TRBJ2-6
TGTGCCAGCAGTTTAGCCGGGGCCAACGTCCTGACTTTC
CASSLAGANVLTF
>-|TRBV3-1/TRBV3-2|-|TRBJ2-7
TGTGCCAGCAGCCAAGTCGCTGGGGGCCCTCTTACCTACGAGCAGTACTTC
CASSQVAGGPLTYEQYF
>TRBD1|TRBV7-2|-|TRBJ1-5
TGTGCCAGCAGCCAAGGGACAGGGGGCGGTTTAAGGAATCAGCCCCAGCATTTT
CASSQGTGGGLRNQPQHF
>TRBD1|TRBV7-9|once|TRBJ2-2
TGTGCCAGCAGCGTGTGGCAGGGGGCGGGCACCGGGGAGCTGTTTTTT
CASSVWQGAGTGELFF
>-|TRBV6-5|-|TRBJ2-7
TGTGCCAGCTGCAGTCACCACGAGCAGTACTTC
CASCSHHEQYF
>TRBD2|TRBV2|-|TRBJ2-4
TGTGCCAGCAGTGAACTGACTAGCGGGAGTGATCTAGCCAAAAACATTCAGTACTTC
CASSELTSGSDLAKNIQYF
>-|TRBV7-2|-|TRBJ2-1
TGTGCCAGCAGCTTAGGGACACAGGTCTACAATGAGCAGTTCTTC
CASSLGTQVYNEQFF
>-|TRBV10-3|-|TRBJ2-7
TGTGCCATCAGCTTTAGCGGCTCCTACGAGCAGTACTTC
CAISFSGSYEQYF
>TRBD2|TRBV3-1/TRBV3-2|once|TRBJ2-1
TGTGCCAGCAGCTTTCCTAGCGGGAGGGCCGATGAGCAGTTCTTC
CASSFPSGRADEQFF
>-|TRBV27|-|TRBJ2-7
TGTGCCAGCAGTTTACGGTTTACGGCAGCATCGTCCTACGAGCAGTACTTC
CASSLRFTAASSYEQYF
>-|TRBV5-1|-|TRBJ1-1
TGCGCCAGCAGCTTGGAATTCGGGGACCGAAACACTGAAGCTTTCTTT
CASSLEFGDRNTEAFF
>-|TRBV19|once|TRBJ1-5
TGTGCCAGTAGTATGGCGCAGGGCCCGAATCAGCCCCAGCATTTT
CASSMAQGPNQPQHF
>-|TRBV5-8|-|TRBJ1-1
TGTGCCAGCAGCTTGTGGACGTCTGAAGCTTTCTTT
CASSLWTSEAFF
>-|TRBV30|once|TRBJ1-1
TGTGCCCAGGGGCTTCGAGGGATTGAAGCTTTCTTT
CAQGLRGIEAFF
>TRBD2|TRBV5-5|-|TRBJ2-1
TGTGCCAGCAGCTTGATCTGGACTAGCGGGGTATACAATGAGCAGTTCTTC
CASSLIWTSGVYNEQFF
>-|TRBV30|-|TRBJ1-6
TGTGCCTGGAGTGCCCCCTCCGGGGGCACCCTCCACTTT
CAWSAPSGGTLHF
>TRBD2|TRBV18|once|TRBJ2-7
TGTGCCAGCTCACCACTCCCGCTAGCGGGAGAAAACGAGCAGTACTTC
CASSPLPLAGENEQYF
>-|TRBV5-5|once|TRBJ2-7
TGTGCCAGCAGCCCCCGGCGGCTCTACGAGCAGTACTTC
CASSPRRLYEQYF
>-|TRBV2|-|TRBJ2-2
TGTGCCAGCAAGAGTCAGGGAGCGAACACCGGGGAGCTGTTTTTT
CASKSQGANTGELFF
>-|TRBV6-5|once|TRBJ1-4
TGTGCCAGCAGTTACTCATGGGGGGCAACTAATGAAAAACTGTTTTTT
CASSYSWGATNEKLFF
>-|TRBV5-1|few|TRBJ1-1
TGCGCCAGCAGTTGGAAGCAGGGGAACACTGAAGCTTTCTTT
CASSWKQGNTEAFF
>TRBD2|TRBV25-1|-|TRBJ2-1
TGTGCCAGCAGTAGTGCCCATGGGACTAGCGGGAGTAGAAATGAGCAGTTCTTC
CASSSAHGTSGSRNEQFF
>-|TRBV3-1/TRBV3-2|-|TRBJ2-2
TGTGCCAGCAGCCAAGAGGAGAGATTCACCGGGGAGCTGTTTTTT
CASSQEERFTGELFF
>-|TRBV7-9|once|TRBJ2-1
TGTGCCAGCAGCCTGCCCGCGACTAGTAATTTCTTC
CASSLPATSNFF
>-|TRBV6-6|-|TRBJ2-2
TGTGCCAGCCGGGACTCCTTGGCCGGGGAGCTGTTTTTT
CASRDSLAGELFF